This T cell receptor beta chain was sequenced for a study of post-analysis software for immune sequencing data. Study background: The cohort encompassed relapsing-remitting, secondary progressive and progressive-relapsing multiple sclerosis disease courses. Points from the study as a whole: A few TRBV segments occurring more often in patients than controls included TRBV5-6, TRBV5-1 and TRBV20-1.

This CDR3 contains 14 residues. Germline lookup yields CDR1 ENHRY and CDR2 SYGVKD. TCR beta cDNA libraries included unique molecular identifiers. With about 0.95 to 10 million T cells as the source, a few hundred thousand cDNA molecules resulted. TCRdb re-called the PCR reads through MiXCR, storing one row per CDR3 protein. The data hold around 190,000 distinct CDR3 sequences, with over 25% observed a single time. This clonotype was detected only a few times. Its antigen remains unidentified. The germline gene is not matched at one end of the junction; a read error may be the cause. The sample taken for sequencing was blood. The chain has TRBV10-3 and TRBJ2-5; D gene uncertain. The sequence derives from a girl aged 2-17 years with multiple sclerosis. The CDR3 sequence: CATANSEYQEIQYF. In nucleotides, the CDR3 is TGTGCCACCGCGAACTCGGAGTACCAAGAGATCCAGTACTTC.